This entry lists 28 T cell receptor beta chains sequenced from one sample in a study of blood T cell repertoires in COVID-19. TCRdb's copy holds only in-frame clones and misses some; the assay was immunoSEQ multiplex PCR. The sample shows 200,000 to 300,000 clones, roughly 83% of them seen only once. The sample taken for sequencing was PBMCs or T cells enriched from blood (not recorded which). All receptors derive from a woman aged 45-60 years who had recovered from COVID-19.

The genes are TRBV7-3 and TRBJ2-1; D ambiguous. This CDR3 spans 17 amino acids. Between the trimmed V and J ends, which lost 4 bases and 0 bases, there was a span of 16 bases. Looked up from germline, CDR1 is SGHTA and CDR2 is FQGTGA. The CDR3 is CASSSRGARSSYNEQFF. CDR3 DNA sequence: TGTGCCAGCAGCTCCCGTGGCGCGAGGAGCTCCTACAATGAGCAGTTCTTC.

The gene calls are TRBV18 and TRBJ1-2, with 8 bases matching TRBD1. Losses at the gene ends were 6 bases for V and 4 bases for J; bases not matched to a gene: 7. Germline assignment: CDR1 KGHSH and CDR2 LQKENI. The CDR3 is made up of 14 amino acids. CDR3 residues: CASSQGQGGYGYTF. The CDR3 DNA reads TGTGCCAGCTCCCAAGGACAGGGAGGCTATGGCTACACCTTC.

The chain is built from TRBV7-8 and TRBJ1-2, with 9 nucleotides matching TRBD1. CDR1 and CDR2 from the germline V gene are SGHVS and FQNEAQ. The ends lost 4 bases at V and 4 bases at J; junction bases unmatched: 13. The CDR3 consists of 17 residues. The CDR3 bases are TGTGCCAGCAGCTCTGGACAGGGGCCGCCCTCGTTCTATGGCTACACCTTC. Its protein product is CASSSGQGPPSFYGYTF.

V is TRBV6-5 and J is TRBJ2-7; D is possibly TRBD1 (6 bases). V lost 4 bases and J lost 6, with 16 bases in between. Germline V gene lookup returns CDR1 MNHEY and CDR2 SVGAGI. The CDR3 covers 14 residues. The CDR3 protein is CASSSHRVPSEQYF. In DNA form, the CDR3 reads TGTGCCAGCAGTTCCCACAGGGTCCCTAGCGAGCAGTACTTC.

The CDR3 bases are TGTGCCTGGAGTAAAGAGGGCAATCAGCCCCAGCATTTT. Translation: CAWSKEGNQPQHF. The chain couples TRBV30 to TRBJ1-5; the D is unclear. The V end lost 2 bases, the J end lost 2 bases, and 7 bases lay between the germline ends. The CDR3 sequence is 13 residues long. Germline V CDR1 and CDR2: GTSNPN, SVGIG (reference sequence).

V usage is TRBV6-5 and J usage is TRBJ2-2; perhaps TRBD1 as D (5 bases). With 7 bases removed from V and 0 bases from J, the gap between germline ends came to 6 bases. CDR1 MNHEY and CDR2 SVGAGI come from the germline V gene. The CDR3 has 13 amino acids. The CDR3, as DNA: TGTGCCAGCACGGACACGAACACCGGGGAGCTGTTTTTT. It specifies CASTDTNTGELFF.

The chain combines TRBV19 with TRBJ1-3; possibly TRBD1 for D (6 bases). The germline gives CDR1 LNHDA, CDR2 SQIVND (reference sequence). Trimming took 6 bases from V and 0 from J, leaving 12 bases between them. The CDR3 is 15 residues long. The CDR3 reads CASSPTGLSGNTIYF. CDR3 nucleotides: TGTGCCAGTAGCCCTACAGGGCTCTCTGGAAACACCATATATTTT.

The genes are TRBV29-1 and TRBJ1-2, with D possibly TRBD1 on 5 matching bases. The CDR3 totals 13 residues. Germline V CDR1 and CDR2: SQVTM, ANQGSEA. Trimming took 3 bases from V and 4 from J, leaving 12 bases between them. For the CDR3, the DNA is TGCAGCGTTGAGTATCAGGGAAGCTATGGCTACACCTTC. It encodes CSVEYQGSYGYTF.

The rearrangement links TRBV4-1 to TRBJ2-5; no reliable D call. There are 15 residues in the CDR3. Trimming took off 0 bases at V and 2 bases at J, with 10 bases between the two ends. Per germline, CDR1 MGHRA and CDR2 YSYEKL. CDR3 protein: CASSQDRSNQETQYF. In DNA form, the CDR3 reads TGCGCCAGCAGCCAAGACAGGTCGAATCAAGAGACCCAGTACTTC.

The chain joins TRBV19 to TRBJ2-4; 9 bases are shared with TRBD2. The CDR3 sequence is 13 residues long. CDR1 is LNHDA, CDR2 SQIVND, per germline (reference sequence). The V gene end was trimmed by 6 bases and the J gene end by 6 bases; junction bases not matched to a gene: 3. In DNA form, the CDR3 reads TGTGCCAGTAGAATGACTAGCGGAAACATTCAGTACTTC. Translated, it gives CASRMTSGNIQYF.

The gene calls are TRBV6-2 or TRBV6-3 and TRBJ2-1, with 8 bases fitting TRBD2. The CDR3 is 15 residues long. Germline values: CDR1 MNHEY, CDR2 SVGEGT. J gave up 5 bases and V 2 bases, and 5 bases lay outside the gene matches. The CDR3 sequence is CASSYNGRVDNEQFF. The CDR3 bases are TGTGCCAGCAGTTACAACGGGAGGGTTGACAATGAGCAGTTCTTC.

The chain links TRBV18 to TRBJ1-1; possible D gene TRBD1, 6 bases. V gave up 5 bases and J gave up 5 bases, with 12 bases separating them. The CDR3 runs to 13 residues. CDR1 is KGHSH and CDR2 is LQKENI in the germline V gene. The CDR3 DNA reads as TGTGCCAGCTCATCGGACAGTAAAACTGAAGCTTTCTTT. It yields the protein CASSSDSKTEAFF.

The V call is TRBV12-3 or TRBV12-4, the J call TRBJ1-1, with a weak D call TRBD1 (6 bases). This CDR3 contains 11 residues. V was shortened by 3 bases and J by 11 bases, with 10 bases between the two germline ends. The CDR3 region is CASSLWGLAFF. The CDR3 nucleotides read TGTGCCAGCAGTTTGTGGGGGCTCGCTTTCTTT.

The V gene is TRBV6-5, the J gene TRBJ2-7; D is perhaps TRBD2 (6 bases). CDR3 length equals 13 residues. Germline V gives CDR1 MNHEY, CDR2 SVGAGI. V was cut by 8 bases and J by 2 bases, with 13 bases left in between. This CDR3 is CASGGTSPYEQYF. As DNA, the CDR3 is TGTGCCAGCGGCGGGACTTCCCCCTACGAGCAGTACTTC.

The V call is TRBV5-1, the J call TRBJ2-3; D might be TRBD2 (6 bases). The V end was cut by 4 bases, the J end by 1 base, with 16 bases between. CDR3 length: 16 amino acids. Per germline, CDR1 SGHRS and CDR2 YFSETQ. CDR3 sequence: CASSLRGGGGTDTQYF. The DNA for the CDR3 is TGCGCCAGCAGCCTCCGTGGCGGAGGGGGCACAGATACGCAGTATTTT.

The rearrangement links TRBV19 to TRBJ1-2; no firm D call. Trimming pared 10 bases from V and 0 bases from J, leaving 12 bases between. The CDR3 has 13 amino acids. The germline V gene encodes CDR1 LNHDA and CDR2 SQIVND (reference sequence). This CDR3 is CATFRGANYGYTF. CDR3 coding DNA: TGTGCCACCTTCCGAGGAGCTAACTATGGCTACACCTTC.

This clone is a singleton in its sample. The CDR3 coding sequence is TGTGCCAGCACCCTCTCCTACGAGCAGTACTTC. Translation gives CASTLSYEQYF. The genes are TRBV2 and TRBJ2-7; D is unresolved. There are 11 residues in the CDR3. Deletions cut 7 bases from V and 0 bases from J, with 4 bases between. Germline CDR1 reads SNHLY; CDR2 reads FYNNEI.

The chain links TRBV27 to TRBJ2-7; 12 bases are a match to TRBD1. Germline V gives CDR1 MNHEY, CDR2 SMNVEV (reference sequence). V was pared by 4 bases and J by 4 bases, with 5 bases of the junction left unmatched. This CDR3 is built from 15 residues. The CDR3 here is CASSSPGQGAYEQYF. The CDR3 nucleotides are TGTGCCAGCAGTTCCCCGGGACAGGGGGCGTACGAGCAGTACTTC.

In its sample, this clone was seen once. The rearrangement joins TRBV30 to TRBJ2-7; TRBD1 is a possible D gene (6 bases). The germline V gene has CDR1 GTSNPN and CDR2 SVGIG (reference sequence). The V end was cut by 5 bases, the J end by 6 bases, with 14 bases between. The CDR3 is 12 amino acids. CDR3: CAWVRGSREQYF. CDR3 coding DNA: TGTGCCTGGGTGAGGGGGTCGCGCGAGCAGTACTTC.

The gene calls are TRBV5-1 and TRBJ1-1; 8 bases match TRBD1. V was clipped by 5 bases and J by 4 bases; unmatched bases: 7. The CDR3 consists of 14 residues. Germline-derived CDR1 and CDR2 are SGHRS and YFSETQ. This CDR3 reads CASSLDRGGTEAFF. The CDR3 coding sequence is TGCGCCAGCAGTTTAGACAGGGGTGGCACTGAAGCTTTCTTT. Full variable domain (remainder filled in from reference TRBV5-1 and TRBJ1-1): KAGVTQTPRYLIKTRGQQVTLSCSPISGHRSVSWYQQTPGQGLQFLFEYFSETQRNKGNFPGRFSGRQFSNSRSEMNVSTLELGDSALYLCASSLDRGGTEAFFGQGTRLTVV.

The chain carries TRBV4-1 and TRBJ2-1, with D tentatively TRBD2 (6 bases). The CDR3 sequence is 16 residues long. V was clipped by 5 bases and J by 7 bases, with 21 bases between them. Looked up from germline, CDR1 is MGHRA and CDR2 is YSYEKL. The CDR3: CASSTRPTRTTNEQFF. The CDR3 DNA reads as TGCGCCAGCAGCACCAGACCGACGAGGACTACTAATGAGCAGTTCTTC.

The rearrangement links TRBV30 to TRBJ2-1; D gene ambiguous. The length of the CDR3 is 13 residues. V lost 1 base, J lost 8 bases, and 12 bases lay in between. Per germline, CDR1 GTSNPN and CDR2 SVGIG (reference sequence). CDR3 protein: CAWSAPRYDEQFF. The CDR3 DNA reads as TGTGCCTGGAGTGCCCCCCGTTATGATGAGCAGTTCTTC.

This rearrangement joins TRBV7-3 to TRBJ2-5, with 8 bases lining up with TRBD1. Per the germline V gene, CDR1 is SGHTA and CDR2 is FQGTGA. This CDR3 comprises 13 residues. After removal of 3 bases from V and 4 bases from J, the junction contained 1 base not matched to a gene. CDR3 residues: CASSFDRGETQYF. CDR3 DNA sequence: TGTGCCAGCAGCTTCGACAGGGGAGAGACCCAGTACTTC.

The genes are TRBV5-4 and TRBJ2-2; 12 nucleotides agree with TRBD2. The length of the CDR3 is 14 residues. CDR1 is SGHNT, CDR2 YYREEE, per germline (reference sequence). The ends lost 9 bases at V and 5 bases at J; junction bases unmatched: 5. The CDR3 region has the DNA TGTGCCACCCGACTAGCGGGAGTAACCGGGGAGCTGTTTTTT. Amino acids: CATRLAGVTGELFF.

This sequence joins TRBV6-2 or TRBV6-3 and TRBJ2-7; 7 bases agree with TRBD1. The CDR3 contains 15 residues. V lost 2 bases to trimming and J lost 6 bases; unmatched junction nucleotides: 10. Germline CDR1 is MNHEY and CDR2 is SVGEGT. For the CDR3, the DNA is TGTGCCAGCAGTTACAGACAGGGCGGTCGAAGCGAGCAGTACTTC. Amino acids: CASSYRQGGRSEQYF.

The V call is TRBV3-1 (or the pseudogene TRBV3-2), the J call TRBJ1-2; the D gene is possibly TRBD1 (5 bases). The germline gives CDR1 LGHDT, CDR2 YNNKEL (reference sequence). This CDR3 has 12 residues. Trimming stripped 4 bases from V and 6 bases from J, with 9 bases between. This chain's CDR3 is CASSPRGHGYTF. For the CDR3, the DNA is TGTGCCAGCAGCCCAAGGGGTCATGGCTACACCTTC.

The chain employs TRBV11-2 and TRBJ2-3; 7 nucleotides align to TRBD2. The V segment lost 5 bases and the J segment 3 bases; nucleotides outside the gene matches: 8. CDR1 and CDR2 (germline): SGHAT, FQNNGV. The CDR3 covers 15 residues. CDR3 sequence (DNA): TGTGCCAGCAGCCTGGGACTATCAGAGACAGATACGCAGTATTTT. It yields the protein CASSLGLSETDTQYF.

This clone was found a few times. The chain links TRBV5-6 to TRBJ1-2, with 8 bases identical to TRBD1. V trimming: 0 bases; J trimming: 8 bases; junction bases outside the gene matches: 3. The CDR3 consists of 13 residues. CDR1 and CDR2 (germline): SGHDT, YYEEEE. The CDR3 loop is CASSLDRGRGYTF. The CDR3 coding sequence is TGTGCCAGCAGCTTGGACAGGGGGAGAGGCTACACCTTC.